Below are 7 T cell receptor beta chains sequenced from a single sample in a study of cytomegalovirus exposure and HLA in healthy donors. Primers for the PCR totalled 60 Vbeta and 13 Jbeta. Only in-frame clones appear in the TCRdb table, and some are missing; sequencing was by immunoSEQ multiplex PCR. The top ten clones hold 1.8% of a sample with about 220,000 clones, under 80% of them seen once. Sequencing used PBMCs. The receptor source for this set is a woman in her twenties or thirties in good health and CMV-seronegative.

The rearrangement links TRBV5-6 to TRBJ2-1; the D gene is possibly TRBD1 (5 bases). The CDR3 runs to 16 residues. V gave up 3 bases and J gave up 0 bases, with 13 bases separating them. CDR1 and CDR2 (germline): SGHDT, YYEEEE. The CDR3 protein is CASSYLEGASYNEQFF. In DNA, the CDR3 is TGTGCCAGCAGCTACCTGGAAGGGGCCTCCTACAATGAGCAGTTCTTC.

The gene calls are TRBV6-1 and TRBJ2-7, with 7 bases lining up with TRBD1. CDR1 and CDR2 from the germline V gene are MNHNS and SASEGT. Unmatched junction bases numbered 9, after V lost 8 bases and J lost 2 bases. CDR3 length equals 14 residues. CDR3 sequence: CASEATGLAYEQYF. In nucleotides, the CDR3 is TGTGCCAGCGAGGCGACAGGGCTCGCCTACGAGCAGTACTTC.

CDR3 bases: TGTGCCTGGAGTGTCACTGGCCTAGATCAGCCCCAGCATTTT. Translated: CAWSVTGLDQPQHF. This chain links TRBV30 with TRBJ1-5; no clear D gene. Germline assignment: CDR1 GTSNPN and CDR2 SVGIG (reference sequence). V gave up 0 bases and J gave up 5 bases, with 11 bases separating them. CDR3 length equals 14 residues.

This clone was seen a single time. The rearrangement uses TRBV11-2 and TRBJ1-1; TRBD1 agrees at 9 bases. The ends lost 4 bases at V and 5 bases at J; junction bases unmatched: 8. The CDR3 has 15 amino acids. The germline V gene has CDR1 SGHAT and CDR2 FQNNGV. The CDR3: CASSSGQGVVTEAFF. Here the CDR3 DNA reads TGTGCCAGCAGCTCGGGACAGGGCGTAGTTACTGAAGCTTTCTTT.

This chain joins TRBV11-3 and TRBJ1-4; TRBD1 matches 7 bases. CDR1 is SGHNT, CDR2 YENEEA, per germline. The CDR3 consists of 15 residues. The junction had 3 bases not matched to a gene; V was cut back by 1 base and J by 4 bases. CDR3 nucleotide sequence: TGTGCCAGCAGCTTAGTAGGGGGCTGTAATGAAAAACTGTTTTTT. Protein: CASSLVGGCNEKLFF.

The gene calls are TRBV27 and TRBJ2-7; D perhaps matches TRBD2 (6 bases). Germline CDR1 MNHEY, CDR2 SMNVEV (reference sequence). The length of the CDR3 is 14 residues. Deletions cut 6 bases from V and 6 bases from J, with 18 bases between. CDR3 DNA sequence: TGTGCCAGCAGCACCGAGCGGGCCCAAGGCGAGCAGTACTTC. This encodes CASSTERAQGEQYF.

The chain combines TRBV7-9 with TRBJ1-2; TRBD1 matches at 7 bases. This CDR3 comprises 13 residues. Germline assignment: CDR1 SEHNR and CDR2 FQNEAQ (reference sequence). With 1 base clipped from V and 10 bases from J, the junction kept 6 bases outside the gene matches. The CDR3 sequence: CASSLGGQSHYTF. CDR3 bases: TGTGCCAGCAGCTTAGGGGGACAGTCGCACTACACCTTC.